This entry lists 13 T cell receptor beta chains sequenced from one sample in a study of cytomegalovirus exposure and HLA in healthy donors. The data were produced by immunoSEQ multiplex PCR, yet TCRdb's version contains in-frame clones alone and is incomplete. This sample carries just under 150,000 clones, approximately 90% of them seen once, and the ten largest clones take under 5%. Sequencing was performed on PBMCs. All receptors derive from a man in his late teens or twenties in good health and CMV-seropositive.

The V gene is TRBV29-1, the J gene TRBJ1-3, with D uncertain. Germline V lookup: CDR1 SQVTM, CDR2 ANQGSEA. The CDR3 consists of 13 residues. V was clipped by 2 bases and J by 1 base, with 6 bases between them. The CDR3 nucleotides read TGCAGCGTTGAAATTAATTCTGGAAACACCATATATTTT. Translation: CSVEINSGNTIYF.

The V gene is TRBV6-5, the J gene TRBJ1-4; D unclear. V was shortened by 4 bases and J by 3 bases, with 12 bases between the two germline ends. The CDR3 has 15 amino acids. Germline loops: CDR1 MNHEY, CDR2 SVGAGI. The CDR3 protein is CASSSYGKSNEKLFF. The CDR3 coding sequence is TGTGCCAGCAGTTCCTACGGGAAATCTAATGAAAAACTGTTTTTT.

The chain joins TRBV4-1 to TRBJ2-1; D gene uncertain. Germline V gene data show CDR1 as MGHRA and CDR2 as YSYEKL. This CDR3 has 12 amino acids. V was clipped by 0 bases and J by 11 bases, with 8 bases between them. CDR3 sequence reads: CASSQDTEKQFF. CDR3 bases: TGCGCCAGCAGCCAAGATACAGAGAAGCAGTTCTTC.

The gene calls are TRBV7-9 and TRBJ1-1; maybe TRBD1 (6 bases). The germline V and J ends were trimmed by 2 bases and 2 bases, with 9 bases remaining between them. CDR1 SEHNR and CDR2 FQNEAQ come from the germline V gene (reference sequence). This CDR3 contains 14 residues. CDR3 bases: TGTGCCAGCAGCTTACAGGGGCTCAACACTGAAGCTTTCTTT. Encoded protein: CASSLQGLNTEAFF. Based on the CDR3 plus reference TRBV7-9 and TRBJ1-1, the full variable domain is DTGVSQNPRHKITKRGQNVTFRCDPISEHNRLYWYRQTLGQGPEFLTYFQNEAQLEKSRLLSDRFSAERPKGSFSTLEIQRTEQGDSAMYLCASSLQGLNTEAFFGQGTRLTVV.

V gene TRBV20-1 combines with J gene TRBJ1-4, with a possible D match to TRBD1 (5 bases). Germline V gives CDR1 DFQATT, CDR2 SNEGSKA (reference sequence). This CDR3 has 11 amino acids. The CDR3 DNA is TGCAGGGGGGGGACCAATGAAAAACTGTTTTTT. Its translation: CRGGTNEKLFF.

This rearrangement joins TRBV18 to TRBJ2-7; the match to TRBD2 covers 12 bases. V was clipped by 3 bases and J by 3 bases; unmatched bases: 3. This CDR3 comprises 15 residues. The germline V gene has CDR1 KGHSH and CDR2 LQKENI. The CDR3 DNA sequence: TGTGCCAGCTCACCGGGGACTAGCGGGCTCTACGAGCAGTACTTC. Translation: CASSPGTSGLYEQYF.

CDR3 coding DNA: TGTGCCAGCAAACCGGGAGTAGCGGGGCTGAATGAGCAGTTCTTC. It encodes CASKPGVAGLNEQFF. The chain links TRBV4-2 to TRBJ2-1, with 8 bases identical to TRBD2. This CDR3 is 15 amino acids long. Germline CDR1 and CDR2: LGHNA and YNFKEQ. The V gene end was trimmed by 7 bases and the J gene end by 7 bases; junction bases not matched to a gene: 12.

The rearrangement uses TRBV5-1 and TRBJ1-4, with 7 bases fitting TRBD1. J was trimmed by 7 bases and V by 4 bases; bases with no gene match: 10. The CDR3 consists of 15 residues. Per the germline V gene, CDR1 is SGHRS and CDR2 is YFSETQ. The CDR3 reads CASSLRQGRGEKLFF. In DNA, the CDR3 is TGCGCCAGCAGCCTCCGACAGGGAAGGGGTGAAAAACTGTTTTTT.

The rearrangement uses TRBV11-1 and TRBJ1-1; D call uncertain. The CDR3 is 11 residues long. Germline CDR1 reads SGHAT; CDR2 reads FQDESV (reference sequence). The V gene lost 3 bases and the J gene lost 7 bases, with 6 bases spanning the gap. CDR3 coding DNA: TGTGCCAGCAGCTTTTCCCGTGAAGCTTTCTTT. Encoded protein: CASSFSREAFF.

Only one count was recorded for this clone. The V gene is TRBV27, the J gene TRBJ2-1; 14 nucleotides match TRBD2. This CDR3 spans 17 amino acids. J was trimmed by 6 bases and V by 7 bases; bases with no gene match: 11. Germline V gene lookup returns CDR1 MNHEY and CDR2 SMNVEV (reference sequence). The CDR3 DNA reads TGTGCCAGCACCATGGGGACTAGCGGGAGTGGGCTCAATGAGCAGTTCTTC. It encodes CASTMGTSGSGLNEQFF.

The DNA of the CDR3 is TGTGCCAGCACCGAGGGAATAGCGGGAGGACGAGAGCAGTTCTTC. Translating it yields CASTEGIAGGREQFF. This rearrangement joins TRBV28 to TRBJ2-1; 10 nucleotides match TRBD2. This CDR3 has 15 amino acids. Per the germline V gene, CDR1 is MDHEN and CDR2 is SYDVKM. V shed 7 bases, J shed 10 bases, and the junction held 13 bases outside the gene matches.

The chain joins TRBV28 to TRBJ1-2, with D possibly matching TRBD1 (5 bases). Trimming shortened V by 10 bases and J by 3 bases, and 18 bases separated the two germline ends. The germline gives CDR1 MDHEN, CDR2 SYDVKM. This CDR3 is 14 amino acids long. Here the CDR3 DNA reads TGTGCCATCTCAGACAGCCCAGTACACTATGGCTACACCTTC. Its protein is CAISDSPVHYGYTF.

The chain employs TRBV5-1 and TRBJ1-1; 8 bases line up with TRBD1. The CDR3 totals 14 residues. With 3 bases clipped from V and 6 bases from J, the junction kept 7 bases outside the gene matches. The germline V gene has CDR1 SGHRS and CDR2 YFSETQ. CDR3 in amino acids: CASSYGQGGAEAFF. DNA for the CDR3: TGCGCCAGCAGCTACGGACAGGGCGGAGCTGAAGCTTTCTTT.